Listed here are 15 T cell receptor beta chains from one sample, sequenced in a study of T-cell reconstitution after alpha-beta-depleted transplantation in children. Unique molecular identifiers were built into the TCRbeta library. From the PCR reads, TCRdb called clonotypes with MiXCR, one entry per CDR3 protein. This table has about 500,000 distinct CDR3 sequences, around a third appearing once. The material sequenced was PBMCs from the stem cell graft donor, taken from the stem cell graft. The receptor source for this set is a human donor who donated a stem cell graft to a child with aplastic anemia.

V is TRBV9 and J is TRBJ2-1, with TRBD2 matching 8 bases. The V and J ends lost 0 bases and 2 bases, in that order; junction bases with no gene match: 10. Germline V lookup: CDR1 SGDLS, CDR2 YYNGEE. This CDR3 has 18 amino acids. CDR3 nucleotide sequence: TGTGCCAGCAGCGTAGAGGGAACGGGTAGCGGGACCTACAATGAGCAGTTCTTC. Amino acid sequence: CASSVEGTGSGTYNEQFF. Filled out from reference TRBV9 and TRBJ2-1, the complete variable domain reads DSGVTQTPKHLITATGQRVTLRCSPRSGDLSVYWYQQSLDQGLQFLIQYYNGEERAKGNILERFSAQQFPDLHSELNLSSLELGDSALYFCASSVEGTGSGTYNEQFFGPGTRLTVL.

This chain connects TRBV7-9 to TRBJ1-1, with D tentatively TRBD1 (5 bases). V was trimmed by 5 bases and J by 3 bases, leaving 16 bases between them. This CDR3 is built from 15 residues. The germline V gene has CDR1 SEHNR and CDR2 FQNEAQ (reference sequence). CDR3 coding DNA: TGTGCCAGCAGCCCCGGGGGACTCGGGGACACTGAAGCTTTCTTT. Amino acids: CASSPGGLGDTEAFF.

This clonotype was found a few times. The chain couples TRBV9 to TRBJ2-3, with 10 bases matching TRBD2. The CDR3 has 16 residues. Germline V lookup: CDR1 SGDLS, CDR2 YYNGEE. J lost 2 bases, V lost 4 bases, and 7 bases had no gene match. In nucleotides, the CDR3 is TGTGCCAGCAGCCCGACTAGCGGGCTGCCCACAGATACGCAGTATTTT. Its translation is CASSPTSGLPTDTQYF.

This chain links TRBV6-2 or TRBV6-3 with TRBJ2-1, with 14 bases matching TRBD2. The V segment lost 0 bases and the J segment 0 bases; nucleotides outside the gene matches: 4. CDR3 length equals 19 residues. The germline gives CDR1 MNHEY, CDR2 SVGEGT. CDR3 sequence (DNA): TGTGCCAGCAGTTACTCGGGGACTAGCGGGGGCCTCTCCTACAATGAGCAGTTCTTC. Its translation: CASSYSGTSGGLSYNEQFF.

The genes are TRBV27 and TRBJ2-1; the match to TRBD1 covers 7 bases. The CDR3 covers 13 residues. Germline V gene data show CDR1 as MNHEY and CDR2 as SMNVEV (reference sequence). Trimming at V came to 8 bases and at J to 6 bases, leaving 7 bases not matched to a gene. The CDR3 sequence: CASRDSPINEQFF. DNA of the CDR3: TGTGCCAGCCGGGACAGCCCCATCAATGAGCAGTTCTTC.

This clonotype was observed a few times. The rearrangement uses TRBV7-6 and TRBJ2-1; tentative D call: TRBD2 (5 bases). Germline loops: CDR1 SGHVS, CDR2 FNYEAQ. This CDR3 has 15 residues. The V end was cut by 2 bases, the J end by 8 bases, with 16 bases between. The CDR3, as DNA: TGTGCCAGCAGCTTAAAAGTCCCGGGAATTCATGAGCAGTTCTTC. Its translation: CASSLKVPGIHEQFF.

V gene TRBV5-1 combines with J gene TRBJ1-2, with 7 bases lining up with TRBD1. The V gene's germline CDR1 is SGHRS and CDR2 YFSETQ. This CDR3 has 16 amino acids. Germline trimming cut 1 base from V and 5 bases from J; bases unmatched to any gene: 11. CDR3 DNA sequence: TGCGCCAGCAGCTTGAAACCGGGACAGATATTATATGGCTACACCTTC. This codes for CASSLKPGQILYGYTF. Full variable domain (outside the CDR3, taken from reference TRBV5-1 and TRBJ1-2): KAGVTQTPRYLIKTRGQQVTLSCSPISGHRSVSWYQQTPGQGLQFLFEYFSETQRNKGNFPGRFSGRQFSNSRSEMNVSTLELGDSALYLCASSLKPGQILYGYTFGSGTRLTVV.

This clonotype came up a few times. The CDR3, as DNA: TGTGCCAGCAAGGTGGCGGATAGGTCCTACGAGCAGTACTTC. It codes for CASKVADRSYEQYF. This chain connects TRBV7-9 to TRBJ2-7; no reliable D call. Germline V lookup: CDR1 SEHNR, CDR2 FQNEAQ (reference sequence). The V and J ends lost 7 bases and 1 base respectively, with 14 bases between them. The CDR3 is 14 amino acids.

In this sample, this clonotype turned up a few times. The genes are TRBV27 and TRBJ2-5; 7 nucleotides line up with TRBD1. The CDR3 contains 14 residues. CDR1 MNHEY and CDR2 SMNVEV come from the germline V gene (reference sequence). J gave up 2 bases and V 3 bases, and 3 bases lay outside the gene matches. CDR3 nucleotides: TGTGCCAGCAGTTTTATGGACAGGCAAGAGACCCAGTACTTC. As protein: CASSFMDRQETQYF.

This clonotype was detected a few times. V gene TRBV12-3 or TRBV12-4 combines with J gene TRBJ1-5; a possible D gene is TRBD1 (6 bases). The germline V and J ends were trimmed by 1 base and 0 bases, with 19 bases remaining between them. This CDR3 comprises 19 residues. Written as DNA, the CDR3 is TGTGCCAGCAGTTTAGGCACCGGGGGCGGCTTCTATAGCAATCAGCCCCAGCATTTT. Translation: CASSLGTGGGFYSNQPQHF.

The rearrangement links TRBV18 to TRBJ1-1, with D maybe TRBD1 (6 bases). Deletions cut 4 bases from V and 8 bases from J, with 14 bases between. The CDR3 extends over 13 amino acids. The germline V gene has CDR1 KGHSH and CDR2 LQKENI. CDR3 protein: CASSQQGYEEAFF. CDR3 coding DNA: TGTGCCAGCTCACAACAGGGTTACGAGGAAGCTTTCTTT.

The table lists this clonotype with a few counts. This chain's CDR3 is CATSPLGGANQPQHF. The CDR3 bases are TGTGCCACCAGCCCCCTGGGGGGCGCGAATCAGCCCCAGCATTTT. This chain uses TRBV15 with TRBJ1-5; the D gene is possibly TRBD1 (6 bases). The V end lost 5 bases, the J end lost 4 bases, and 15 bases lay between the germline ends. CDR1 is LNHNV, CDR2 YYDKDF, per germline (reference sequence). This CDR3 is 15 amino acids long.

The chain combines TRBV9 with TRBJ2-3; D perhaps matches TRBD2 (5 bases). The CDR3 runs to 17 residues. V lost 0 bases and J 2 bases, leaving 16 bases between the germline ends. Germline CDR1 reads SGDLS; CDR2 reads YYNGEE. The CDR3 DNA reads TGTGCCAGCAGCGTAGGGGCCGGGATTCTTCCCACAGATACGCAGTATTTT. This encodes CASSVGAGILPTDTQYF.

The chain joins TRBV11-1 to TRBJ1-1; D not resolved. The CDR3 consists of 15 residues. The V gene's germline CDR1 is SGHAT and CDR2 FQDESV (reference sequence). V was trimmed by 4 bases and J by 6 bases, leaving 18 bases between them. CDR3 residues: CASSSPGRHAAEAFF. CDR3 in DNA: TGTGCCAGCAGCTCCCCCGGGAGACATGCGGCTGAAGCTTTCTTT.

The chain links TRBV20-1 to TRBJ1-1; unclear D gene. Between the trimmed V and J ends, which lost 6 bases and 5 bases, there was a span of 10 bases. Germline loops: CDR1 DFQATT, CDR2 SNEGSKA (reference sequence). CDR3 length equals 11 residues. CDR3 amino acids: CSATAGTEAFF. The CDR3 coding sequence is TGCAGTGCCACGGCGGGGACTGAAGCTTTCTTT.